The 3 T cell receptor beta chains presented below share a single source sample, sequenced in a study of T cell repertoires in cytomegalovirus infection. The antigens for these receptors are not known. One entry per CDR3 protein results from TCRdb running MiXCR on the reads. The table records roughly 500,000 distinct CDR3 sequences, more than 40% of them present only once. Sequenced here: cultured PBMCs, sampled from culture after CMV antigen stimulation. The receptors shown here come from a human donor in good health (CMV status not recorded). Some clones in this sample may be carry-over from other donors' samples.

This clonotype was detected only a few times. CDR3 amino acids: CASSSGRTPNQPQHF. CDR3 nucleotides: TGTGCCAGCAGCTCCGGACGGACCCCAAATCAGCCCCAGCATTTT. The chain recombines TRBV7-8 with TRBJ1-5, with no clear D. Per the germline V gene, CDR1 is SGHVS and CDR2 is FQNEAQ. The CDR3 sequence is 15 residues long. V gave up 4 bases and J gave up 4 bases, with 14 bases separating them.

This clonotype occurred a few times. The chain is built from TRBV4-1 and TRBJ2-1, with TRBD1 matching over 10 bases. Trimming cost V 8 bases and J 6 bases; bases outside gene matches: 7. Germline CDR1 reads MGHRA; CDR2 reads YSYEKL. The CDR3 has 14 residues. As DNA, the CDR3 is TGCGCCAGCGGAGACAGGGGGCGCACCAATGAGCAGTTCTTC. Translating it yields CASGDRGRTNEQFF.

V usage is TRBV9 and J usage is TRBJ2-7, with a possible D match to TRBD2 (6 bases). Trimming took 0 bases from V and 5 from J, leaving 9 bases between them. The CDR3 is made up of 13 amino acids. Germline-derived CDR1 and CDR2 are SGDLS and YYNGEE. CDR3 sequence reads: CASSVGLVHEQYF. CDR3 DNA: TGTGCCAGCAGCGTAGGACTAGTCCACGAGCAGTACTTC. The entire variable domain, with the rest obtained from reference TRBV9 and TRBJ2-7, is as follows: DSGVTQTPKHLITATGQRVTLRCSPRSGDLSVYWYQQSLDQGLQFLIQYYNGEERAKGNILERFSAQQFPDLHSELNLSSLELGDSALYFCASSVGLVHEQYFGPGTRLTVT.